The present entry profiles one T cell receptor beta chain with its context. What it binds is unknown. Healthy and HIV-negative, the adult donors had no recent acute infections or vaccinations. Sorted-subset replicate PCRs used approximately 180 ng of genomic DNA. This amount corresponded to approximately 30,000 T cell genomes. Repertoires were generated with immunoSEQ multiplex PCR, while TCRdb's copy carries only in-frame clones and drops some. The data show 2.3 million or so clones, over 85% seen once. The entry originates in a study of shared clonotypes between healthy human individuals. Regarding the study as a whole: In a few donors, about 5% of naive CD4 clonotypes appeared in common.

The V gene lost 0 bases and the J gene lost 1 base, with 14 bases spanning the gap. The CDR3 has 16 residues. CDR1 and CDR2 (germline): GTSNPN, SVGIG (reference sequence). Sequenced: naive CD4+ T cells from PBMCs. Subset of the sample: CD45RA+ positively selected. V is TRBV30 and J is TRBJ2-3; unclear D gene. The TCR sequence derives from a man younger than 35 in good health. Some clones in this sample may be carry-over from other donors' samples. Written as DNA, the CDR3 is TGTGCCTGGAGTGTACTTTTTCGGTCCGGCACAGATACGCAGTATTTT. It translates to CAWSVLFRSGTDTQYF.